Shown below are 18 T cell receptor beta chains from a single sample sequenced in a study of blood T cells in healthy people across ages. Using a J-beta primer mix together with a sample-barcoded 5' primer, a second PCR was run for about 7 to 12 cycles. Each CDR3 protein gets one entry after TCRdb re-called the 5' RACE reads with MiXCR. The data contain more than 700,000 distinct CDR3 sequences, 35% to 60% of them seen just once; the ten biggest clones take up 15% to 20%. The sample comprised blood. Source of these receptors: an elderly man in good health.

This clonotype was detected once. V gene TRBV28 combines with J gene TRBJ2-6, with TRBD1 matching 10 bases. Germline V CDR1 and CDR2: MDHEN, SYDVKM. V shed 5 bases, J shed 3 bases, and the junction held 4 bases outside the gene matches. The CDR3 length is 16 residues. CDR3 coding DNA: TGTGCCAGCAGTGGGACAGGGGTAGTTGGGGCCAACGTCCTGACTTTC. This codes for CASSGTGVVGANVLTF. Looking up the rest from reference TRBV28 and TRBJ2-6 gives the full variable domain: DVKVTQSSRYLVKRTGEKVFLECVQDMDHENMFWYRQDPGLGLRLIYFSYDVKMKEKGDIPEGYSVSREKKERFSLILESASTNQTSMYLCASSGTGVVGANVLTFGAGSRLTVL.

Concerning this clonotype: The junction and the germline gene differ at one end; a read error may be behind it. The CDR3 nucleotides read TGTGGCAGCAGCGTTCAACAGGGAAATTCACCCCTCCACTTT. Protein product: CGSSVQQGNSPLHF. V and J are TRBV9 and TRBJ1-6, with D possibly being TRBD1 (6 bases). This CDR3 has 14 residues. Germline V gene lookup returns CDR1 SGDLS and CDR2 YYNGEE.

The chain has TRBV12-3 or TRBV12-4 and TRBJ1-1; 8 bases match TRBD1. This CDR3 region has 17 residues. The ends lost 5 bases at V and 0 bases at J; junction bases unmatched: 11. DNA for the CDR3: TGTGCCAGCAGTGTAAAGAGCAGGGGGCCCATGAACACTGAAGCTTTCTTT. This sequence encodes CASSVKSRGPMNTEAFF.

This clonotype has only a few counts. The chain links TRBV19 to TRBJ2-2; TRBD2 agrees at 14 bases. The V segment lost 6 bases and the J segment 7 bases; nucleotides outside the gene matches: 19. Germline CDR1 and CDR2: LNHDA and SQIVND (reference sequence). The CDR3 sequence is 20 residues long. CDR3 region: CASRTSAERLAGGRHGELFF. CDR3 coding DNA: TGTGCCAGTAGGACATCGGCGGAGAGACTAGCGGGAGGGAGGCACGGGGAGCTGTTTTTT.

The chain is built from TRBV6-5 and TRBJ2-7; D is unclear. V dropped 2 bases and J dropped 7 bases, with 15 bases sitting between them. Per germline, CDR1 MNHEY and CDR2 SVGAGI. The length of the CDR3 is 14 residues. Written as DNA, the CDR3 is TGTGCCAGCAGTTACGCTAGATATGTTGGTGAGCAGTACTTC. This sequence encodes CASSYARYVGEQYF.

This clonotype has a handful of counts. The chain has TRBV29-1 and TRBJ1-2, with a tentative D call TRBD1 (6 bases). The CDR3 length is 18 residues. The germline gives CDR1 SQVTM, CDR2 ANQGSEA. V was pared by 0 bases and J by 0 bases, with 20 bases between. DNA of the CDR3: TGCAGCGTTGAAGAGTCTTCGCCAAGGAAGGGGGCTAACTATGGCTACACCTTC. This translates into CSVEESSPRKGANYGYTF.

This clonotype has only a few counts. This rearrangement joins TRBV20-1 to TRBJ2-7; 9 nucleotides agree with TRBD2. The V segment lost 5 bases and the J segment 6 bases; nucleotides outside the gene matches: 11. The CDR3 runs to 14 residues. CDR1 is DFQATT, CDR2 SNEGSKA, per germline (reference sequence). The CDR3 sequence: CSAFLAAGGPEQYF. As DNA, the CDR3 is TGCAGTGCTTTTCTAGCGGCGGGAGGGCCCGAGCAGTACTTC.

CDR3 coding DNA: TGCGCCAGCAGCCAAGGCACAAGGCCCTCTTCACCCCTCCACTTT. It is translated as CASSQGTRPSSPLHF. The chain links TRBV4-1 to TRBJ1-6; no reliable D call. The CDR3 runs to 15 residues. Germline values: CDR1 MGHRA, CDR2 YSYEKL. V was shortened by 1 base and J by 9 bases, with 13 bases between the two germline ends.

This clonotype was counted at least ten times. This CDR3 reads CASSFPPGTVIDEQFF. DNA of the CDR3: TGTGCCAGCAGCTTCCCACCCGGGACAGTTATCGATGAGCAGTTCTTC. The V call is TRBV7-9, the J call TRBJ2-1; 7 bases map to TRBD1. With 3 bases clipped from V and 8 bases from J, the junction kept 13 bases outside the gene matches. The CDR3 is made up of 16 amino acids. The germline V gene has CDR1 SEHNR and CDR2 FQNEAQ (reference sequence).

This clonotype was detected a few times. The V and J genes are TRBV4-2 and TRBJ2-1; 7 bases line up with TRBD2. In germline, CDR1 is LGHNA, CDR2 YNFKEQ. The CDR3 runs to 16 residues. Trimming took 3 bases from V and 6 from J; bases not matched to a gene: 11. CDR3 amino acids: CASSHYGGDSRNEQFF. CDR3 nucleotide sequence: TGTGCCAGCAGCCACTATGGGGGGGACTCTCGCAATGAGCAGTTCTTC.

The chain links TRBV7-2 to TRBJ2-5; 8 nucleotides line up with TRBD1. The better agreement between TRBJ2-7 and the DNA end casts doubt on the J call. CDR1 is SGHTA, CDR2 FQGNSA, per germline. CDR3 length: 16 amino acids. As DNA, the CDR3 is TGTGCCAGCAGCTTAGGTAGCGGACAGGGAACCTACGAGCAGTACTTC. It specifies CASSLGSGQGTYEQYF.

This clonotype was recorded once. This sequence joins TRBV4-3 and TRBJ2-1; TRBD1 matches 7 bases. V dropped 0 bases and J dropped 4; count of bases not matched to a gene: 3. The CDR3 consists of 15 residues. CDR1 is LGHNA, CDR2 YSLEER, per germline. The CDR3 spells CASSQETGKYNEQFF. The CDR3 bases are TGCGCCAGCAGCCAAGAGACAGGGAAGTACAATGAGCAGTTCTTC.

V and J are TRBV5-1 and TRBJ2-5; D gene uncertain. The DNA end lines up better with TRBJ2-4; the J call may be wrong. The CDR3 totals 15 residues. The V gene's germline CDR1 is SGHRS and CDR2 YFSETQ. The CDR3 DNA follows: TGCGCCAGCAGCTTGAGCCAATCCGGATTCGACATTCAGTACTTC. It translates to CASSLSQSGFDIQYF.

This clonotype occurred many times. The V and J genes are TRBV20-1 and TRBJ2-5; 11 positions agree with TRBD2. The CDR3 length is 12 residues. Germline CDR1 and CDR2: DFQATT and SNEGSKA (reference sequence). Germline trimming cut 7 bases from V and 2 bases from J; bases unmatched to any gene: 0. CDR3 protein: CSGLAGQETQYF. CDR3 nucleotide sequence: TGCAGTGGACTAGCGGGACAAGAGACCCAGTACTTC.

This clonotype was observed many times. V usage is TRBV7-3 and J usage is TRBJ2-5; no reliable D call. This CDR3 is 14 amino acids long. V gave up 4 bases and J gave up 5 bases, with 14 bases separating them. The germline V gene has CDR1 SGHTA and CDR2 FQGTGA. The CDR3 DNA reads as TGTGCCAGCAGCTATGGGGTTTTGGGGGAGACCCAGTACTTC. Protein: CASSYGVLGETQYF.

There are many counts of this clonotype. V is TRBV12-3 or TRBV12-4 and J is TRBJ2-1; D could derive from TRBD1 or TRBD2 (5 bases each). Trimming cost V 1 base and J 12 bases, with 13 bases left between them. CDR3 length equals 13 residues. CDR3 nucleotide sequence: TGTGCCAGCAGTTTAGGGGGGAACCTCGGGCAGTTCTTC. Translated, it gives CASSLGGNLGQFF.

This clonotype has a handful of counts. V usage is TRBV20-1 and J usage is TRBJ2-3; 10 bases match TRBD1. Germline V gene sequence: CDR1 DFQATT, CDR2 SNEGSKA (reference sequence). The CDR3 contains 15 residues. The V gene end was trimmed by 5 bases and the J gene end by 0 bases; junction bases not matched to a gene: 5. The CDR3 DNA is TGCAGTGCTTCCGGGACAGGGGATAGCACAGATACGCAGTATTTT. Translated, it gives CSASGTGDSTDTQYF.

The V gene is TRBV24-1, the J gene TRBJ2-1; 9 nucleotides line up with TRBD2. The V and J ends lost 9 bases and 7 bases, in that order; junction bases with no gene match: 12. The CDR3 is 15 residues long. Germline CDR1 reads KGHDR; CDR2 reads SFDVKD. CDR3 amino acids: CATSYAGGMGNEQFF. In nucleotides, the CDR3 is TGTGCCACCTCCTATGCGGGGGGGATGGGGAATGAGCAGTTCTTC.